This is a list of T cell receptor beta chains from one sample in a study of identical twins. TCRdb reanalysed the 5' RACE reads using MiXCR and keeps one entry per CDR3 protein. The table records about 200,000 distinct CDR3 sequences, approximately 8.3% of them present only once. The same sample was also studied in work on yellow fever vaccine responses in identical twins.

Specimen: memory (CD45RO+) T cells sorted from blood. These receptors were taken from a woman younger than 30 in good health. Each CDR3 is given with its conserved first and last residue. A D gene is named only where the DNA matches it firmly. Some rows have no size entry. The others give once, few or many, or a class for an expanded clone.

j_call clone_size d_call v_call cdr3_aa cdr3_nt
TRBJ1-2 many TRBD1 TRBV12-3/TRBV12-4 CASSPNRDRDYGYTF TGTGCCAGCAGCCCTAACCGGGACAGGGACTATGGCTACACCTTC
TRBJ2-6 NA NA TRBV6-1 CASTRGSSGANVLTF TGTGCCAGCACCAGAGGGAGCTCTGGGGCCAACGTCCTGACTTTC
TRBJ2-1 once NA TRBV7-3 CASSPAAGRNEQFF TGTGCCAGCAGCCCCGCGGCAGGGCGGAATGAGCAGTTCTTC
TRBJ2-7 many NA TRBV6-2/TRBV6-3 CASSIKLSQYF TGTGCCAGCAGCATCAAACTGTCGCAGTACTTC
TRBJ2-4 many TRBD2 TRBV4-3 CASSQGRAGVNIQYF TGCGCCAGCAGCCAAGGTCGAGCGGGAGTAAACATTCAGTACTTC
TRBJ2-1 few TRBD2 TRBV27 CASSLSSGSSYNEQFF TGTGCCAGCAGTTTATCTAGCGGGAGCTCCTACAATGAGCAGTTCTTC
TRBJ2-7 many TRBD2 TRBV5-6 CASRPPGLAGEGEQYF TGTGCCAGCCGCCCCCCAGGACTAGCGGGAGAGGGCGAGCAGTACTTC
TRBJ2-7 many TRBD1 TRBV7-9 CASGIDRTGSEQYF TGTGCCAGCGGGATAGATAGGACAGGGTCCGAGCAGTACTTC
TRBJ1-1 few NA TRBV7-9 CASSVPGLNTEAFF TGTGCCAGCAGCGTCCCGGGACTGAACACTGAAGCTTTCTTT
TRBJ1-6 few NA TRBV7-3 CASSPTHGGNSPLHF TGTGCCAGCAGCCCCACCCACGGGGGTAATTCACCCCTCCACTTT
TRBJ2-5 NA NA TRBV15 CATSRLREETQYF TGTGCCACCAGCAGGTTACGGGAAGAGACCCAGTACTTC
TRBJ1-5 many NA TRBV12-3/TRBV12-4 CASSIRRGLGNQPQHF TGTGCCAGCAGCATCCGCCGGGGGTTGGGCAATCAGCCCCAGCATTTT
TRBJ2-7 many NA TRBV20-1 CSASPGSYEQYF TGCAGTGCTAGCCCCGGGTCCTACGAGCAGTACTTC
TRBJ1-2 many NA TRBV12-3/TRBV12-4 CASSLGENYGYTF TGTGCCAGCAGTTTAGGGGAAAACTATGGCTACACCTTC
TRBJ2-2 many NA TRBV4-3 CASSQEGAGRGTGELFF TGCGCCAGCAGCCAAGAGGGTGCGGGAAGGGGCACCGGGGAGCTGTTTTTT
TRBJ2-2 few NA TRBV19 CASSILPGTGELFF TGTGCCAGTAGTATTCTCCCGGGCACCGGGGAGCTGTTTTTT
TRBJ2-1 few NA TRBV20-1 CSARIGRGSYNEQFF TGCAGTGCTAGAATTGGGCGGGGTTCCTACAATGAGCAGTTCTTC
TRBJ2-7 many NA TRBV21-1 CASSKLKLAGSDEQYF TGTGCCAGCAGCAAATTAAAACTAGCGGGAAGTGACGAGCAGTACTTC
TRBJ2-2 many NA TRBV3-1 CASSHANTGELFF TGTGCCAGCAGCCACGCGAACACCGGGGAGCTGTTTTTT
TRBJ2-1 many TRBD1 TRBV5-1 CASSLETGQVNEQFF TGCGCCAGCAGCTTGGAAACGGGACAGGTCAATGAGCAGTTCTTC
TRBJ2-7 few TRBD1 TRBV4-2 CASSQPGQGLAYEQYF TGTGCCAGCAGCCAGCCAGGACAGGGGTTGGCCTACGAGCAGTACTTC
TRBJ1-2 many NA TRBV10-3 CAIRDGMTNYGYTF TGTGCCATCAGGGACGGAATGACCAACTATGGCTACACCTTC
TRBJ2-1 few TRBD2 TRBV7-2 CASSLAAGVSNEQFF TGTGCCAGCAGCTTAGCCGCGGGAGTGTCCAATGAGCAGTTCTTC
TRBJ2-7 few NA TRBV28 CATGNEQYF TGTGCCACCGGGAACGAGCAGTACTTC
TRBJ2-7 NA NA TRBV5-1 CASSLGSGKAYEQYF TGCGCCAGCAGCTTGGGATCGGGGAAGGCCTACGAGCAGTACTTC
TRBJ2-5 few TRBD2 TRBV3-1 CASSHTTSGGAETQYF TGTGCCAGCAGCCACACGACTAGCGGGGGGGCGGAGACCCAGTACTTC
TRBJ2-3 many NA TRBV24-1 CATSDNRASTDTQYF TGTGCCACCAGTGACAACAGGGCTAGCACAGATACGCAGTATTTT
TRBJ2-2 few TRBD1 TRBV27 CASRWTGTNTGELFF TGTGCCAGCCGATGGACAGGGACGAACACCGGGGAGCTGTTTTTT
TRBJ2-3 many NA TRBV6-1 CASTPGQTTDTQYF TGTGCCAGCACCCCGGGGCAAACCACAGATACGCAGTATTTT
TRBJ2-7 NA NA TRBV6-5 CASSYSTTGRSYEQYF TGTGCCAGCAGTTACTCGACGACAGGCCGATCCTACGAGCAGTACTTC
TRBJ1-1 many TRBD1 TRBV24-1 CATSDRNRGHTEAFF TGTGCCACCAGTGACAGGAACAGGGGGCACACTGAAGCTTTCTTT
TRBJ2-3 NA NA TRBV18 CASSPQLGQSTDTQYF TGTGCCAGCTCACCACAATTAGGACAGAGCACAGATACGCAGTATTTT
TRBJ2-3 many NA TRBV7-2 CASSLVSVGRSDTQYF TGTGCCAGCAGCTTAGTGTCGGTGGGGAGGTCAGATACGCAGTATTTT
TRBJ2-3 many NA TRBV5-1 CASSLGQPDTQYF TGCGCCAGCAGCTTGGGGCAGCCAGATACGCAGTATTTT
TRBJ1-3 few NA TRBV6-1 CASSINFLVSGNTIYF TGTGCCAGCAGTATAAATTTCCTTGTGTCTGGAAACACCATATATTTT
TRBJ2-7 many TRBD1 TRBV9 CASSGPGTGGVEQYF TGTGCCAGCAGCGGCCCCGGGACAGGGGGAGTCGAGCAGTACTTC
TRBJ2-7 few TRBD1 TRBV25-1 CASSSTQGPTRSYEQYF TGTGCCAGCAGTTCAACACAGGGGCCGACCCGCTCCTACGAGCAGTACTTC
TRBJ2-3 few TRBD1 TRBV24-1 CATSALGTGRFTDTQYF TGTGCCACCAGTGCCCTCGGGACAGGCAGATTTACAGATACGCAGTATTTT
TRBJ1-1 NA NA TRBV6-1 CASSPPGLMNTEAFF TGTGCCAGCAGTCCTCCGGGATTGATGAACACTGAAGCTTTCTTT
TRBJ2-7 many TRBD1 TRBV6-1 CASSITGTGAEQYF TGTGCCAGCAGTATCACCGGGACAGGGGCCGAGCAGTACTTC
TRBJ2-7 NA TRBD2 TRBV27 CASSPLTSGGAGEQYF TGTGCCAGCAGCCCCCTCACTAGCGGGGGGGCAGGGGAGCAGTACTTC
TRBJ1-5 many TRBD1 TRBV10-3 CAIKGQGRQPQHF TGTGCCATCAAAGGACAGGGGCGTCAGCCCCAGCATTTT
TRBJ2-5 few NA TRBV7-6 CASSLEEDQYF TGTGCCAGCAGCCTTGAGGAAGACCAGTACTTC
TRBJ2-7 many NA TRBV2 CASRQDTNTYEQYF TGTGCCAGCAGACAGGACACGAATACCTACGAGCAGTACTTC
TRBJ2-1 many TRBD2 TRBV6-5 CASSSGGPENEQFF TGTGCCAGCAGTTCGGGGGGGCCGGAGAATGAGCAGTTCTTC
TRBJ2-1 many TRBD2 TRBV9 CASSTRAGGTYNEQFF TGTGCCAGCAGCACAAGAGCGGGGGGGACCTACAATGAGCAGTTCTTC
TRBJ2-2 NA TRBD2 TRBV5-1 CASSSTTSGAGELFF TGCGCCAGCAGCTCGACTACTAGCGGCGCCGGGGAGCTGTTTTTT
TRBJ2-5 many NA TRBV28 CASSFRTIQETQYF TGTGCCAGCAGTTTTAGGACTATACAAGAGACCCAGTACTTC
TRBJ1-1 NA NA TRBV4-1 CASSGQPNTEAFF TGCGCCAGCAGCGGACAGCCGAACACTGAAGCTTTCTTT
TRBJ2-3 many NA TRBV5-1 CASSQYYTDTQYF TGCGCCAGCAGCCAATACTACACAGATACGCAGTATTTT
TRBJ1-1 many NA TRBV6-1 CASSAIEGNTEAFF TGTGCCAGCAGTGCTATAGAGGGGAACACTGAAGCTTTCTTT
TRBJ2-3 few TRBD2 TRBV18 CASSPGLAGDTTDTQYF TGTGCCAGCTCACCAGGACTAGCGGGGGATACCACAGATACGCAGTATTTT
TRBJ2-3 many NA TRBV5-1 CASSQEPYRTDTQYF TGCGCCAGCAGCCAAGAACCCTATAGGACAGATACGCAGTATTTT
TRBJ2-5 NA TRBD2 TRBV19 CASSLASGGIWYF TGTGCCAGTAGTTTGGCTAGCGGGGGGATCTGGTACTTC
TRBJ2-3 few NA TRBV6-4 CASSPDGTPTDTQYF TGTGCCAGCAGTCCGGACGGGACGCCCACAGATACGCAGTATTTT
TRBJ2-7 few TRBD1 TRBV2 CASMGDRDHYEQYF TGTGCCAGCATGGGGGACAGGGATCACTACGAGCAGTACTTC
TRBJ2-2 NA NA TRBV5-1 CASSGTGTMNTGELFF TGCGCCAGCAGCGGAACCGGGACCATGAACACCGGGGAGCTGTTTTTT
TRBJ1-4 NA TRBD1 TRBV6-1 CASSQLGQGELFF TGTGCCAGCAGCCAACTCGGCCAGGGGGAACTGTTTTTT
TRBJ2-1 medium-sized NA TRBV20-1 CSANRDTPYNEQFF TGCAGTGCTAACCGGGACACCCCCTACAATGAGCAGTTCTTC